The 15 T cell receptor beta chains below were found in one sample sequenced in a study of OX40 agonist ivuxolimab in advanced cancers. Generated by immunoSEQ multiplex PCR, the TCRdb table keeps only in-frame clones and is missing some. The profile shows about 52,000 clones, 70% to 90% of them singletons. The source material was CD4+ or CD8+ T cells sorted from blood, sampled in a trial of the OX40 agonist ivuxolimab. The receptors here all came from an adult with an advanced solid tumor such as melanoma, head and neck, liver or kidney cancer.

CDR3 protein: CASSQQQGYHDEQYF. For the CDR3, the DNA is TGTGCCAGCAGTCAGCAACAGGGGTATCACGACGAGCAGTACTTC. The V call is TRBV28, the J call TRBJ2-7; 7 nucleotides align to TRBD1. The germline gives CDR1 MDHEN, CDR2 SYDVKM. Trimming cost V 5 bases and J 5 bases; bases outside gene matches: 12. CDR3 length equals 15 residues.

V and J are TRBV27 and TRBJ2-1, with D maybe TRBD2 (6 bases). Trimming took off 6 bases at V and 9 bases at J, with 18 bases between the two ends. CDR1 and CDR2 (germline): MNHEY, SMNVEV (reference sequence). This CDR3 contains 14 residues. In DNA form, the CDR3 reads TGTGCCAGCAGCCCCGGGCGCGGGAACGGTGAGCAGTTCTTC. Translated, it gives CASSPGRGNGEQFF.

This chain links TRBV18 with TRBJ1-2, with D uncertain. The CDR3 sequence is 15 residues long. CDR1 and CDR2 from the germline V gene are KGHSH and LQKENI. The V and J ends lost 3 bases and 4 bases respectively, with 15 bases between them. The CDR3 sequence: CASSPPSNLIYGYTF. The CDR3 bases are TGTGCCAGCTCACCCCCTTCGAATCTAATCTATGGCTACACCTTC.

On this clone itself: Germline is not matched at one junction end, which may reflect a read error. The V and J genes are TRBV7-8 and TRBJ1-4; tentative D call: TRBD1 (6 bases). Germline CDR1 reads SGHVS; CDR2 reads FQNEAQ. The CDR3 is 14 residues long. The CDR3 loop is CASSLGGAYEKLFF. The CDR3 DNA sequence: TGTGCCAGCAGCTTAGGGGGGGCCTATGAGAAACTGTTTTTT.

This clone showed up just a few times. V is TRBV7-9 and J is TRBJ1-2; D remains unclear. The V gene lost 1 base and the J gene lost 8 bases, with 11 bases spanning the gap. Germline V CDR1 and CDR2: SEHNR, FQNEAQ (reference sequence). This CDR3 has 13 residues. CDR3 nucleotides: TGTGCCAGCAGCTTAGGTGAAGAGAGGGGCTACACCTTC. This codes for CASSLGEERGYTF. The complete variable domain, with remaining parts taken from reference TRBV7-9 and TRBJ1-2, reads DTGVSQNPRHKITKRGQNVTFRCDPISEHNRLYWYRQTLGQGPEFLTYFQNEAQLEKSRLLSDRFSAERPKGSFSTLEIQRTEQGDSAMYLCASSLGEERGYTFGSGTRLTVV.

The chain links TRBV18 to TRBJ1-1, with 8 bases that match TRBD1. Germline CDR1 reads KGHSH; CDR2 reads LQKENI. The CDR3 loop spans 13 amino acids. The junction had 4 bases not matched to a gene; V was cut back by 1 base and J by 9 bases. This CDR3 is CASSPLGQAKAFF. The CDR3 DNA reads TGTGCCAGCTCACCACTGGGACAGGCAAAAGCTTTCTTT.

Written as DNA, the CDR3 is TGTGCCAGCAGTCGTACAGGGGCCAACTCTAGAGAGCAGTTCTTC. As protein: CASSRTGANSREQFF. The J gene is TRBJ2-1, the V gene TRBV6-1, with 7 bases fitting TRBD1. V shed 5 bases and J 10 bases; nucleotides not matched to a gene: 14. CDR1 and CDR2 from the germline V gene are MNHNS and SASEGT. The length of the CDR3 is 15 residues.

The CDR3 spells CASSTPGGVSNQPQHF. CDR3 nucleotide sequence: TGTGCCAGTAGTACCCCTGGAGGGGTTAGCAATCAGCCCCAGCATTTT. This chain links TRBV19 with TRBJ1-5; D is perhaps TRBD1 (5 bases). The ends were cut back, 4 bases at V and 0 bases at J, with 13 bases in the middle. The germline CDR1 and CDR2 sequences are LNHDA and SQIVND (reference sequence). CDR3 length: 16 amino acids.

This clone was detected once. The chain combines TRBV7-6 with TRBJ1-4; D remains ambiguous. This CDR3 comprises 15 residues. V was clipped by 1 base and J by 0 bases, with 6 bases between them. Looked up from germline, CDR1 is SGHVS and CDR2 is FNYEAQ. The CDR3 loop reads CASSLEPATNEKLFF. DNA of the CDR3: TGTGCCAGCAGCTTAGAGCCAGCAACTAATGAAAAACTGTTTTTT.

V usage is TRBV7-8 and J usage is TRBJ1-2; D is unclear. This CDR3 contains 14 residues. Trimming stripped 3 bases from V and 1 base from J, with 9 bases between. Germline CDR1 is SGHVS and CDR2 is FQNEAQ. CDR3 region: CASSLGRSNYGYTF. The CDR3 DNA sequence: TGTGCCAGCAGCTTGGGCAGGAGTAACTATGGCTACACCTTC.

As DNA, the CDR3 is TGTGCCAGCAGCTACCAACTCAGGGAAGAAGCTTTCTTT. This sequence encodes CASSYQLREEAFF. The chain joins TRBV6-1 to TRBJ1-1, with D perhaps TRBD1 (5 bases). This CDR3 is built from 13 residues. With 6 bases removed from V and 8 bases from J, the gap between germline ends came to 16 bases. CDR1 MNHNS and CDR2 SASEGT come from the germline V gene.

This chain links TRBV14 with TRBJ2-5; no definite D call. V dropped 0 bases and J dropped 9 bases, with 11 bases sitting between them. This CDR3 region has 13 residues. Germline CDR1 reads SGHDN; CDR2 reads FVKESK. Written as DNA, the CDR3 is TGTGCCAGCAGCCAAGAGCGCCCAATGGCCCAGTACTTC. Its translation: CASSQERPMAQYF.

The CDR3 coding sequence is TGTGCCAGTAGGAACCGGGATCAGGTACAGCCCCAGCATTTT. As protein: CASRNRDQVQPQHF. The chain joins TRBV19 to TRBJ1-5; no firm D call. The CDR3 totals 14 residues. CDR1 and CDR2 (germline): LNHDA, SQIVND (reference sequence). V lost 6 bases, J lost 7 bases, and 16 bases lay in between. Full variable domain (remainder filled in from reference TRBV19 and TRBJ1-5): DGGITQSPKYLFRKEGQNVTLSCEQNLNHDAMYWYRQDPGQGLRLIYYSQIVNDFQKGDIAEGYSVSREKKESFPLTVTSAQKNPTAFYLCASRNRDQVQPQHFGDGTRLSIL.

V and J are TRBV9 and TRBJ1-1; 11 positions match TRBD1. The CDR3 runs to 19 residues. CDR1 and CDR2 from the germline V gene are SGDLS and YYNGEE. Trimming cost V 0 bases and J 7 bases; bases outside gene matches: 17. DNA for the CDR3: TGTGCCAGCAGCGTAGCCTTACTGGACAGGGGGCGAGAGGAAGGTGAAGCTTTCTTT. It codes for CASSVALLDRGREEGEAFF.

The J gene is TRBJ2-3, the V gene TRBV29-1; 7 bases are shared with TRBD2. V was pared by 7 bases and J by 2 bases, with 3 bases of the junction left unmatched. Germline V gene lookup returns CDR1 SQVTM and CDR2 ANQGSEA. The CDR3 sequence is 12 residues long. The CDR3 sequence: CSGDYLTDTQYF. DNA of the CDR3: TGCAGCGGGGACTACCTCACAGATACGCAGTATTTT.